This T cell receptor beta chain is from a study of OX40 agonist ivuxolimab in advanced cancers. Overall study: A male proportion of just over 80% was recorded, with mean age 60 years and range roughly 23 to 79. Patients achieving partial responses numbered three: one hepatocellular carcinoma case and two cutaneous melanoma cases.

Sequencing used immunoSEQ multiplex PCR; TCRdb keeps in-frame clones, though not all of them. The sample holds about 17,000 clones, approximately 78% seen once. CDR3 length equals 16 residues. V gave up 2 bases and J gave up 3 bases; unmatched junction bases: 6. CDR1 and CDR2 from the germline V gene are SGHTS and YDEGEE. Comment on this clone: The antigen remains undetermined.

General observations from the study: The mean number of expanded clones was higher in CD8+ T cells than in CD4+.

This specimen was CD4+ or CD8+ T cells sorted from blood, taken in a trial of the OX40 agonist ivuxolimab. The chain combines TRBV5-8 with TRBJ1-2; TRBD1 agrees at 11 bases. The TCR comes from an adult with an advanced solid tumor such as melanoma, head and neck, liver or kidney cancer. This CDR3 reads CASSFEAGQGDYGYTF. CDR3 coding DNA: TGTGCCAGCAGCTTTGAAGCGGGACAGGGGGACTATGGCTACACCTTC.